This T cell receptor (beta chain) was captured by sequencing in a study of blood T cell repertoires in COVID-19. CDR1 is SGHTA, CDR2 FQGNSA, per germline. The CDR3 extends over 15 amino acids. Deletions cut 3 bases from V and 1 base from J, with 12 bases between. Assay used: immunoSEQ multiplex PCR; TCRdb lists only in-frame clones, some missing. The table lists around 100,000 clones, about nine tenths of them singletons. This chain connects TRBV7-2 to TRBJ1-1; D not certain. The clonotype originates from a woman between 50 and 59 years old with acute or convalescent COVID-19. Sequenced material: peripheral blood. CDR3 in DNA: TGTGCCAGCAGCTTGTTTAGCACCACGAACACTGAAGCTTTCTTT. Translated, it gives CASSLFSTTNTEAFF.